One and the same sample provided the 5 T cell receptor beta chains below, sequenced in a study of response to subunit inactivated influenza vaccine. TCRdb analysed the RT-PCR reads with MiXCR anew, one entry per CDR3 protein. The table lists about 650,000 distinct CDR3 sequences, 14% of them singletons. Sequences were derived from PBMCs from blood, sampled around 15 days before vaccination. The receptors shown here come from a man in his fifties or sixties who received an inactivated influenza vaccine.

The rearrangement joins TRBV5-1 to TRBJ2-7; 7 positions match TRBD2. The CDR3 consists of 15 residues. CDR1 SGHRS and CDR2 YFSETQ come from the germline V gene. The J segment lost 2 bases and the V segment lost 4 bases, leaving 9 bases of the junction unmatched. CDR3 protein: CASSRGEGLTYEQYF. CDR3 nucleotide sequence: TGCGCCAGCAGCCGGGGGGAGGGCTTAACCTACGAGCAGTACTTC.

This clonotype occurred many times. The chain couples TRBV7-3 to TRBJ2-2, with D unclear. The CDR3 covers 13 residues. The germline CDR1 and CDR2 sequences are SGHTA and FQGTGA. Trimming took 5 bases from V and 0 from J, leaving 4 bases between them. CDR3 in amino acids: CASSTSNTGELFF. As DNA, the CDR3 is TGTGCCAGCAGCACATCGAACACCGGGGAGCTGTTTTTT.

The chain couples TRBV20-1 to TRBJ1-1, with D hard to call. CDR1 is DFQATT and CDR2 is SNEGSKA in the germline V gene (reference sequence). This CDR3 comprises 13 residues. With 0 bases removed from V and 4 bases from J, the gap between germline ends came to 9 bases. CDR3 nucleotides: TGCAGTGCTAGAGAAGGAGGTGGCACTGAAGCTTTCTTT. It specifies CSAREGGGTEAFF.

This clonotype came up a few times. The chain carries TRBV12-3 or TRBV12-4 and TRBJ2-1; D possibly uses TRBD1 or TRBD2 (5 bases each). There are 17 residues in the CDR3. V shed 1 base and J shed 6 bases, with 19 bases lying between them. Written as DNA, the CDR3 is TGTGCCAGCAGTTTAGGAGTAGCACAGGAGGTGATCAATGAGCAGTTCTTC. Its translation is CASSLGVAQEVINEQFF.

J is TRBJ2-5 and V is TRBV6-1; D tentatively reads TRBD1 or TRBD2 (5 bases each). Germline V gene data show CDR1 as MNHNS and CDR2 as SASEGT. The CDR3 spans 12 residues. Trimming removed 7 bases from V and 7 bases from J, with 13 bases in between. The CDR3 bases are TGTGCCAGCACGGGGCAGAAGGGGACCCAGTACTTC. This translates into CASTGQKGTQYF.